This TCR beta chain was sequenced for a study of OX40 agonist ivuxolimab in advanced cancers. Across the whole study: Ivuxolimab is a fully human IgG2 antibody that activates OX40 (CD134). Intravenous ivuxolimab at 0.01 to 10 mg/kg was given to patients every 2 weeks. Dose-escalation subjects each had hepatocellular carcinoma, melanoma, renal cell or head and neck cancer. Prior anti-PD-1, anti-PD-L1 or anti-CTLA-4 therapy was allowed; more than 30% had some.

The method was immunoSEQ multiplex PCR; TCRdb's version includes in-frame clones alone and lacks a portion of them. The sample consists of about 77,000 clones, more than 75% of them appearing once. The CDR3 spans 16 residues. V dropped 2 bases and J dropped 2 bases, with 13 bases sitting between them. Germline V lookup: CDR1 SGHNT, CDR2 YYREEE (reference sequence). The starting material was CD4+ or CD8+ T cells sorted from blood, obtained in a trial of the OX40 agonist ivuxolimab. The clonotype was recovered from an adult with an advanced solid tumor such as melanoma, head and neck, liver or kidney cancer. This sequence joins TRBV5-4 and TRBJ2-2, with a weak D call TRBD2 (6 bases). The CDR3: CASSFRERFNTGELFF. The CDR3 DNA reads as TGTGCCAGCAGCTTCCGGGAGAGGTTCAACACCGGGGAGCTGTTTTTT.